This T cell receptor (beta chain) was identified in a study of T cells after yellow fever vaccination. Across the study: Fractions with few cells were prepared using SMART-Seq v4 Ultra Low Input. Findings and limits, study-wide: Secondary responses were weaker yet peaked faster, day 5 versus 15.

A word on this clonotype: Its specificity is unknown.

TCRdb recomputed calls from the 5' RACE reads with MiXCR, one row per CDR3 protein. Here the sample spans approximately 250,000 distinct CDR3 sequences, 5.2% being singletons. CDR1 is SGHRS, CDR2 YFSETQ, per germline. Between the trimmed V and J ends, which lost 2 bases and 13 bases, there was a span of 15 bases. The CDR3 consists of 12 residues. The receptor comes from a man aged 18-30 years who received the YFV17D yellow fever vaccine. The chain has TRBV5-1 and TRBJ1-2; D is unresolved. Sample: CD4+ T cells sorted from PBMCs, taken on the day of the yellow fever booster vaccination. CDR3: CASSLYSGECTF. CDR3 DNA: TGCGCCAGCAGCTTATATTCCGGGGAGTGCACCTTC.